The 32 T cell receptor beta chains below all came from one sample that was sequenced in a study of T cell responses to AZD1222 COVID-19 vaccine. The method was immunoSEQ multiplex PCR; TCRdb's version includes in-frame clones alone and lacks a portion of them. The sample consists of around 140,000 clones, 80% to 90% of them appearing once. The source was peripheral blood, collected on day 0 of AZD1222 vaccination. Receptor source: an adult in good health.

The genes are TRBV6-5 and TRBJ2-7; the D gene is possibly TRBD1 (6 bases). This CDR3 is built from 14 residues. Germline loops: CDR1 MNHEY, CDR2 SVGAGI. V shed 8 bases and J shed 0 bases, with 14 bases lying between them. CDR3: CASRWTASSYEQYF. In DNA, the CDR3 is TGTGCCAGCCGCTGGACAGCTAGCTCCTACGAGCAGTACTTC.

The genes are TRBV21-1 and TRBJ2-1. TRBV21-1 is reported as a pseudogene. The CDR3 has 10 residues. DNA for the CDR3: TGTGCCCCCCGGGGCATAGGGCAGTTCTTC. Protein sequence: CAPRGIGQFF.

The V gene is TRBV7-9, the J gene TRBJ1-1; D is undetermined. CDR1 is SEHNR, CDR2 FQNEAQ, per germline (reference sequence). V lost 1 base to trimming and J lost 10 bases, with 22 bases between them. This CDR3 is 16 amino acids long. The CDR3, as DNA: TGTGCCAGCAGCTTAGGGGGTCGGGGTCGGAGGGCCGCAGCTTTCTTT. Translating it yields CASSLGGRGRRAAAFF.

This clone was recorded once. The V and J genes are TRBV12-5 and TRBJ1-5; D ambiguous. The V end was cut by 2 bases, the J end by 4 bases, with 15 bases between. CDR1 is LGHNT, CDR2 FRNRAP, per germline. This CDR3 spans 16 amino acids. In DNA form, the CDR3 reads TGTGCTAGTGGTTTGAATGTGGGGAGCGAGAATCAGCCCCAGCATTTT. Its translation is CASGLNVGSENQPQHF. The entire variable domain, with the rest obtained from reference TRBV12-5 and TRBJ1-5, is as follows: DARVTQTPRHKVTEMGQEVTMRCQPILGHNTVFWYRQTMMQGLELLAYFRNRAPLDDSGMPKDRFSAEMPDATLATLKIQPSEPRDSAVYFCASGLNVGSENQPQHFGDGTRLSIL.

In nucleotides, the CDR3 is TGTGCCAGCAGTTTACAGGGGACAGGGGACGAGCAGTACTTC. This sequence encodes CASSLQGTGDEQYF. The chain links TRBV28 to TRBJ2-7; TRBD1 aligns across 10 bases. Germline lookup yields CDR1 MDHEN and CDR2 SYDVKM. This CDR3 contains 14 residues. V lost 2 bases to trimming and J lost 5 bases; unmatched junction nucleotides: 3.

The chain is built from TRBV27 and TRBJ2-3; D gene ambiguous. The CDR3 is 12 amino acids. V lost 6 bases to trimming and J lost 0 bases, with 4 bases between them. Germline V CDR1 and CDR2: MNHEY, SMNVEV (reference sequence). The CDR3, as DNA: TGTGCCAGCAGAACTAGCACAGATACGCAGTATTTT. This translates into CASRTSTDTQYF.

This clone came up a few times. The rearrangement joins TRBV7-9 to TRBJ2-1; 8 positions match TRBD2. Germline V gives CDR1 SEHNR, CDR2 FQNEAQ (reference sequence). Germline trimming cut 6 bases from V and 4 bases from J; bases unmatched to any gene: 11. CDR3 length: 16 residues. The CDR3: CASSARSAGGYNEQFF. In nucleotides, the CDR3 is TGTGCCAGCAGTGCCCGCTCGGCGGGGGGTTACAATGAGCAGTTCTTC.

V is TRBV6-5 and J is TRBJ1-2; D call uncertain. The CDR3 consists of 13 residues. The V gene lost 5 bases and the J gene lost 6 bases, with 13 bases spanning the gap. Germline lookup yields CDR1 MNHEY and CDR2 SVGAGI. The CDR3 nucleotides are TGTGCCAGCAGTCCTGTCCTTTCCGATGGCTACACCTTC. Amino acids: CASSPVLSDGYTF.

This clone was seen a few times. V gene TRBV7-9 combines with J gene TRBJ1-6, with D tentatively TRBD1 (5 bases). The CDR3 runs 14 residues. V was trimmed by 5 bases and J by 6 bases, leaving 11 bases between them. Germline V gene data show CDR1 as SEHNR and CDR2 as FQNEAQ (reference sequence). The CDR3 bases are TGTGCCAGCAGCCACCGGGGCCTTAATTCACCCCTCCACTTT. It codes for CASSHRGLNSPLHF.

The chain carries TRBV6-1 and TRBJ2-1, with 9 bases that match TRBD1. V lost 4 bases and J lost 4; bases outside the gene matches: 8. The germline V gene has CDR1 MNHNS and CDR2 SASEGT. The CDR3 loop spans 16 amino acids. CDR3 sequence reads: CASSGTGEGAYNEQFF. CDR3 DNA sequence: TGTGCCAGCAGTGGGACAGGGGAAGGGGCTTACAATGAGCAGTTCTTC.

This chain links TRBV5-5 with TRBJ2-1, with TRBD1 identical over 9 bases. CDR1 SGHKS and CDR2 YYEKEE come from the germline V gene (reference sequence). The trim removed 3 bases at V and 0 bases at J, leaving 4 bases unmatched. CDR3 length equals 16 residues. The CDR3 loop reads CASSSQGAPSYNEQFF. In nucleotides, the CDR3 is TGTGCCAGCAGCTCACAGGGGGCTCCCTCCTACAATGAGCAGTTCTTC.

The V and J genes are TRBV9 and TRBJ2-1, with 10 positions matching TRBD2. Germline CDR1 reads SGDLS; CDR2 reads YYNGEE. CDR3 size: 15 residues. J gave up 7 bases and V 5 bases, and 9 bases lay outside the gene matches. The CDR3 region is CASSFLAGVGNEQFF. The DNA for the CDR3 is TGTGCCAGCAGTTTTCTAGCGGGAGTCGGTAATGAGCAGTTCTTC.

In its sample, this clone was seen a few times. This chain joins TRBV3-1 (or the pseudogene TRBV3-2) and TRBJ1-3; a weak D match, TRBD1 (6 bases). The CDR3 spans 15 residues. V was trimmed by 1 base and J by 2 bases, leaving 9 bases between them. Germline loops: CDR1 LGHDT, CDR2 YNNKEL (reference sequence). This CDR3 reads CASSQGRGTGNTIYF. The CDR3 DNA reads TGTGCCAGCAGCCAAGGCAGGGGAACTGGAAACACCATATATTTT.

The genes are TRBV19 and TRBJ2-7; 11 bases line up with TRBD2. Looked up from germline, CDR1 is LNHDA and CDR2 is SQIVND (reference sequence). The CDR3 sequence is 15 residues long. With V trimmed by 3 bases and J by 3 bases, 4 bases remained unmatched. The CDR3 here is CASSISGRAVYEQYF. Written as DNA, the CDR3 is TGTGCCAGTAGTATTAGCGGGAGGGCCGTCTACGAGCAGTACTTC. The variable domain in full, completed from reference TRBV19 and TRBJ2-7, reads DGGITQSPKYLFRKEGQNVTLSCEQNLNHDAMYWYRQDPGQGLRLIYYSQIVNDFQKGDIAEGYSVSREKKESFPLTVTSAQKNPTAFYLCASSISGRAVYEQYFGPGTRLTVT.

The chain uses TRBV12-1 and TRBJ2-4; TRBD2 is taken as the D call from the table, unchecked against the DNA. TRBV12-1 is a listed pseudogene. The CDR3 sequence is 16 residues long. As DNA, the CDR3 is TGTGCCAGCAGCTTCGGACTAGCGGATCAGAAAAACATTCAGTACTTC. It is translated as CASSFGLADQKNIQYF.

This chain uses TRBV27 with TRBJ1-1; 10 nucleotides align to TRBD1. V was pared by 0 bases and J by 12 bases, with 10 bases of the junction left unmatched. Germline CDR1 and CDR2: MNHEY and SMNVEV (reference sequence). The CDR3 spans 15 residues. DNA of the CDR3: TGTGCCAGCAGTTTATCACCGGGACAGGGGACTTCGACTTTCTTT. Its protein product is CASSLSPGQGTSTFF.

The CDR3 region is CASSYGTRRSTGELFF. CDR3 bases: TGTGCCAGCAGTTACGGGACACGCAGGAGCACCGGGGAGCTGTTTTTT. The rearrangement uses TRBV6-5 and TRBJ2-2, with D tentatively TRBD1 (6 bases). CDR3 length: 16 residues. The V end was cut by 2 bases, the J end by 4 bases, with 14 bases between. Per germline, CDR1 MNHEY and CDR2 SVGAGI.

This chain uses TRBV4-1 with TRBJ1-2; no clear D. CDR1 MGHRA and CDR2 YSYEKL come from the germline V gene. Between the trimmed V and J ends, which lost 1 base and 5 bases, there was a span of 14 bases. The CDR3 sequence is 15 residues long. The CDR3 nucleotides read TGCGCCAGCAGCCAAGCGTTGTCGGGCCCTTATGGCTACACCTTC. Translated, it gives CASSQALSGPYGYTF.

The V and J genes are TRBV7-9 and TRBJ1-1, with D possibly TRBD1 on 5 matching bases. CDR3 length equals 16 residues. Germline V CDR1 and CDR2: SEHNR, FQNEAQ (reference sequence). V was clipped by 8 bases and J by 0 bases, with 19 bases between them. CDR3 in amino acids: CASSERDVIMNTEAFF. CDR3 sequence (DNA): TGTGCCAGCTCCGAGAGGGACGTAATCATGAACACTGAAGCTTTCTTT.

This chain connects TRBV7-2 to TRBJ1-1; no definite D call. Germline-derived CDR1 and CDR2 are SGHTA and FQGNSA. Trimming pared 5 bases from V and 5 bases from J, leaving 9 bases between. This CDR3 has 12 amino acids. This chain's CDR3 is CASSPRWTEAFF. The CDR3 region has the DNA TGTGCCAGCAGCCCTCGATGGACTGAAGCTTTCTTT.

V and J are TRBV19 and TRBJ2-3; 7 bases fit TRBD2. The CDR3 length is 15 residues. CDR1 is LNHDA and CDR2 is SQIVND in the germline V gene (reference sequence). V shed 6 bases and J 2 bases; nucleotides not matched to a gene: 8. CDR3 sequence reads: CASRAGRMVTDTQYF. The CDR3 DNA reads as TGTGCCAGTAGAGCCGGGAGGATGGTCACAGATACGCAGTATTTT.

CDR3 DNA: TGTGCCACCAATCGACAGTACGAGCAGTACTTC. This encodes CATNRQYEQYF. The chain combines TRBV25-1 with TRBJ2-7; tentative D call: TRBD1 (5 bases). The CDR3 is 11 residues long. The germline V and J ends were trimmed by 10 bases and 4 bases, with 11 bases remaining between them. Per germline, CDR1 MGHDK and CDR2 SYGVNS.

The chain links TRBV25-1 to TRBJ1-2, with 7 bases identical to TRBD1. V dropped 0 bases and J dropped 5; count of bases not matched to a gene: 12. The CDR3 is made up of 17 amino acids. From germline, CDR1 is MGHDK and CDR2 SYGVNS. CDR3 sequence: CASSEYPAGGNSYGYTF. The CDR3 DNA reads TGTGCCAGCAGTGAATACCCAGCAGGGGGTAATAGTTATGGCTACACCTTC.

The chain carries TRBV19 and TRBJ1-3; 7 nucleotides match TRBD1. Germline lookup yields CDR1 LNHDA and CDR2 SQIVND (reference sequence). Trimming removed 8 bases from V and 0 bases from J; junction bases left unmatched: 7. The CDR3 is made up of 15 amino acids. The CDR3 DNA sequence: TGTGCCAGTTGGACAGGACTTCTCTCTGGAAACACCATATATTTT. It codes for CASWTGLLSGNTIYF.

V gene TRBV4-1 combines with J gene TRBJ1-5; D not resolved. Germline-derived CDR1 and CDR2 are MGHRA and YSYEKL. The CDR3 has 14 amino acids. V was trimmed by 4 bases and J by 2 bases, leaving 9 bases between them. CDR3: CASSLDGGNQPQHF. The CDR3 bases are TGCGCCAGCAGCCTTGATGGGGGCAATCAGCCCCAGCATTTT.

The J gene is TRBJ1-1, the V gene TRBV5-1, with D perhaps TRBD1 (6 bases). The ends were cut back, 7 bases at V and 9 bases at J, with 13 bases in the middle. The CDR3 totals 11 residues. CDR1 is SGHRS and CDR2 is YFSETQ in the germline V gene. The CDR3 spells CASLKQGQAFF. The CDR3 nucleotides read TGCGCCAGCCTCAAGCAGGGGCAAGCTTTCTTT. The full variable domain, completed using reference TRBV5-1 and TRBJ1-1, is KAGVTQTPRYLIKTRGQQVTLSCSPISGHRSVSWYQQTPGQGLQFLFEYFSETQRNKGNFPGRFSGRQFSNSRSEMNVSTLELGDSALYLCASLKQGQAFFGQGTRLTVV.

This clone was seen once. The chain has TRBV5-1 and TRBJ2-7, with TRBD1 identical over 8 bases. CDR1 and CDR2 (germline): SGHRS, YFSETQ. The CDR3 is made up of 15 amino acids. V dropped 4 bases and J dropped 0; count of bases not matched to a gene: 6. The CDR3, as DNA: TGCGCCAGCAGCGGCAGGACAGGGAGCTCCTACGAGCAGTACTTC. This translates into CASSGRTGSSYEQYF.

About this clone: The junction departs from the called germline gene at one end, perhaps through a read error. The chain joins TRBV30 to TRBJ1-2; D is undetermined. The CDR3 consists of 9 residues. Germline assignment: CDR1 GTSNPN and CDR2 SVGIG (reference sequence). Here the CDR3 DNA reads TGTGCCTGGAGTGTACGCCCCCCCTTC. It encodes CAWSVRPPF.

The gene calls are TRBV6-5 and TRBJ1-1; D is undetermined. V was pared by 10 bases and J by 0 bases, with 6 bases between. CDR1 and CDR2 (germline): MNHEY, SVGAGI. The CDR3 contains 11 residues. This chain's CDR3 is CATQLNTEAFF. CDR3 coding DNA: TGTGCCACACAGCTGAACACTGAAGCTTTCTTT.

CDR3 nucleotide sequence: TGTGCCAGCAGTTTCTACAATGAGCAGTTCTTC. The encoded protein is CASSFYNEQFF. The J gene is TRBJ2-1, the V gene TRBV27; D ambiguous. The germline CDR1 and CDR2 sequences are MNHEY and SMNVEV (reference sequence). CDR3 length equals 11 residues. The V end lost 3 bases, the J end lost 3 bases, and 0 bases lay between the germline ends.

The chain has TRBV28 and TRBJ2-1; possibly TRBD2 for D (6 bases). Trimming left V 4 bases short and J 7 bases short, with 20 bases between. Germline-derived CDR1 and CDR2 are MDHEN and SYDVKM. This CDR3 is 16 amino acids long. The chain's CDR3 is CASSSSGTPRENEQFF. The CDR3 DNA sequence: TGTGCCAGCAGTTCGTCCGGGACTCCTAGGGAGAATGAGCAGTTCTTC.

This chain connects TRBV3-1 (or the pseudogene TRBV3-2) to TRBJ2-2, with D hard to call. CDR3 length: 14 amino acids. Deletions cut 4 bases from V and 5 bases from J, with 11 bases between. The germline V gene has CDR1 LGHDT and CDR2 YNNKEL (reference sequence). This CDR3 is CASSPSPVTGELFF. The CDR3 DNA sequence: TGTGCCAGCAGCCCGTCCCCGGTAACCGGGGAGCTGTTTTTT.